This paragraph reports one T cell receptor (beta chain). The antigen remains unidentified. The method was immunoSEQ multiplex PCR; TCRdb's version includes in-frame clones alone and lacks a portion of them. The table lists about 820,000 clones, approximately 92% of them singletons. Naive CD8 cells comprised CD45RO-negative, CCR7-positively selected cells, excluding terminally differentiated effector memory CD45RA+ cells. The data were taken from a study of shared clonotypes between healthy human individuals. General study results and limits: The genetic and exposure-history diversity represented was limited by few donors. About 5% of naive CD4 clonotypes were shared across several donors. Generation probabilities of non-shared clonotypes were lower (relative to those shared by all four donors).

The CDR3 has 17 residues. The germline V gene has CDR1 SGHAT and CDR2 FQNNGV. V lost 4 bases and J lost 4; bases outside the gene matches: 8. The sequence derives from a man aged 30-40 years in good health. The rearrangement uses TRBV11-2 and TRBJ1-4, with 11 bases fitting TRBD1. The specimen sequenced was naive CD8+ T cells sorted from blood. Written as DNA, the CDR3 is TGTGCCAGCAGCTCGGAGTGGGACAGGGGGTATAATGAAAAACTGTTTTTT. Protein product: CASSSEWDRGYNEKLFF.